This T cell receptor beta chain was identified in a study of T cells in Graves' hyperthyroidism and ophthalmopathy. The TCR beta CDR3 regions underwent amplification using RNA transcripts as the source. A first-round RT-PCR of the TCR CDR3 used the HTBI primer set. In TCRdb, the multiplex PCR reads were re-called with MiXCR into one record per CDR3 protein. The data hold approximately 400,000 distinct CDR3 sequences, with around 14% observed a single time. This clonotype was detected ten times or more. The germline gives CDR1 SGHNT, CDR2 YENEEA. The CDR3 spans 17 residues. V was shortened by 1 base and J by 3 bases, with 16 bases between the two germline ends.

Specimen: blood. J is TRBJ2-1 and V is TRBV11-3; D perhaps matches TRBD2 (6 bases). This TCR was sampled from a woman aged 60 to 75 with Graves' hyperthyroidism. The CDR3 sequence: CASSLGQSSAYYNEQFF. In DNA form, the CDR3 reads TGTGCCAGCAGCTTAGGGCAGTCTAGCGCGTACTACAATGAGCAGTTCTTC.